This TCR beta chain was obtained from a study of response to subunit inactivated influenza vaccine. Study conclusions and caveats: Authors suggested that a seasonal influenza vaccination recruits few new T cells each time.

TCRdb re-derived calls from the RT-PCR reads in MiXCR, one entry per CDR3 protein. The sample lists a few hundred thousand distinct CDR3 sequences, about 15% seen once, with 11% in the top ten. Notes on this clonotype: As yet, its antigen is unknown.

With V trimmed by 8 bases and J by 3 bases, 3 bases remained unmatched. Germline V gene sequence: CDR1 MGHRA, CDR2 YSYEKL. This CDR3 comprises 15 residues. The receptor was derived from a man aged 45-65 years who received an inactivated influenza vaccine. This chain connects TRBV4-1 to TRBJ2-6, with 11 bases aligning to TRBD1. Material: PBMCs from blood, obtained roughly 13 days after vaccination. The CDR3 sequence: CASGQGALGANVLTF. In DNA form, the CDR3 reads TGCGCCAGCGGACAGGGGGCGCTTGGGGCCAACGTCCTGACTTTC.